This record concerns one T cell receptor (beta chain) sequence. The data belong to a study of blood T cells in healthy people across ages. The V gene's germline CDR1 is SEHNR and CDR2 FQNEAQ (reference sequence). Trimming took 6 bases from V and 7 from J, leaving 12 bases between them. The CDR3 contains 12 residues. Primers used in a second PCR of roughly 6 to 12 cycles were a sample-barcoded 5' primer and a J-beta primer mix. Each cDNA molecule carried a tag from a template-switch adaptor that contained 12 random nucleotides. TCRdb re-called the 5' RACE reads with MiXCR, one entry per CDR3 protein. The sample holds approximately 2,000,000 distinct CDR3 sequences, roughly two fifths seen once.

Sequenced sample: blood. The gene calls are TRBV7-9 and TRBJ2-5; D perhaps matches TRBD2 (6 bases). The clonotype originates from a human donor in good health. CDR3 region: CASRMMGGTQYF. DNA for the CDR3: TGTGCCAGCAGAATGATGGGGGGGACCCAGTACTTC.